A selection of T cell receptor beta chains follows, all from one sample in a study of T cell responses to AZD1222 COVID-19 vaccine. TCRdb's copy holds only in-frame clones and misses some; the assay was immunoSEQ multiplex PCR. The sample includes approximately 180,000 clones, about 91% of them seen just once. Source: peripheral blood, taken on day 0 of AZD1222 vaccination. Every receptor here comes from an adult in good health. The CDR3 runs from the conserved cysteine through the conserved F or W. The D gene is left open where the match is weak. Part of the rows lack a size; the others show once, few, many or a class for expanded clones.

V	size	J	D	DNA	CDR3
TRBV6-2/TRBV6-3	-	TRBJ1-2	-	TGTGCCAGCAGCCTACAGGGAAACTATGGCTACACCTTC	CASSLQGNYGYTF
TRBV12-3/TRBV12-4	-	TRBJ2-2	-	TGTGCCAGCACCCCCACCGGGGAGCTGTTTTTT	CASTPTGELFF
TRBV28	few	TRBJ1-1	TRBD1	TGTGCCAGCAGTCGGGACAGGGATTTTCCCAAAGCTTTCTTT	CASSRDRDFPKAFF
TRBV7-2	-	TRBJ1-5	-	TGTGCCAGCAGCTTAGCTCTCAGCCGCCGGGATCAGCCCCAGCATTTT	CASSLALSRRDQPQHF
TRBV6-5	-	TRBJ2-7	-	TGTGCCAGCAGCATGAACAGGCCTGTCACCTACGAGCAGTACTTC	CASSMNRPVTYEQYF
TRBV28	-	TRBJ2-7	-	TGTGCCAGCAGTTCCTCGGACAGTCCCGAGCAGTACTTC	CASSSSDSPEQYF
TRBV7-3	-	TRBJ2-7	TRBD2	TGTGCCAGCAGCCCGCAGGGCGGGGGCGAGCAGTACTTC	CASSPQGGGEQYF
TRBV29-1	-	TRBJ2-7	-	TGCAGCGGCGGCGACTACGAGCAGTACTTC	CSGGDYEQYF
TRBV11-3	-	TRBJ2-2	TRBD2	TGTGCCAGCAGCTTAGGAACTAGCGGGGGGTACCACCGCGGCACCGGGGAGCTGTTTTTT	CASSLGTSGGYHRGTGELFF
TRBV6-2/TRBV6-3	-	TRBJ1-1	-	TGTGCCAGCAGTTACGACTCGAACACTGAAGCTTTCTTT	CASSYDSNTEAFF
TRBV5-1	-	TRBJ1-4	-	TGCGCCAGCAGCTTGGCCGGGTACGGAGGTGAAAAACTGTTTTTT	CASSLAGYGGEKLFF
TRBV30	-	TRBJ2-1	TRBD1	TGTGCCTGGAGAGCCCGGACAGGGATGTGGAATGAGCAGTTCTTC	CAWRARTGMWNEQFF
TRBV18	-	TRBJ2-1	TRBD2	TGTGCCAGCTCACCAAGGCCTAGCGGGGGGCTGGCCTACAATGAGCAGTTCTTC	CASSPRPSGGLAYNEQFF